This entry concerns a single TCR beta chain. No cognate antigen has been identified for it. Base qualities are not at hand, and no much larger clone is one base apart. This sample is drawn from a study of blood T cell repertoires in COVID-19 (dated by TCRdb to 2019 to 2021). Study-wide context: Samples from collaborators originated in the United States, Italy and Spain and spanned both the acute and convalescent phases of COVID-19. The sample metadata nearly always contained a de-identified subject ID, COVID-19 status, age in years and sex. HLA class I and class II types, where available, came from metadata supplied by the sample provider rather than from assay-based typing. Samples came from the ongoing ImmuneRACE study (first 160 participants) plus 1,254 subjects from 6 global collaborators. Deeply sampled blood TCRbeta repertoires from subjects exposed to, actively infected with, or recovered from COVID-19 were included in the dataset. The repertoires were released in a freely available public database meant as a resource for research on the immune response to SARS-CoV-2. The prospective study material was composed of cDNA or gDNA derived from T cells, B-cell-depleted T cells, or PBMCs.

Via the germline V gene, CDR1 is SGHTA and CDR2 FQGTGA. The CDR3 holds 15 amino acids from the cysteine to the phenylalanine. Just the 45-base CDR3 DNA is kept, in frame starting at base 1. Trimming costs V 4 bases and J 5 bases, and their ends lie 15 bases apart. Results the study describes overall, beyond this receptor: How much clinical and demographic metadata was included differed by source and by participant, and the metadata was provided uncurated.

The immunoSEQ Assay, a bias-controlled multiplex PCR, was used to amplify TCRbeta CDR3 regions from genomic DNA. From the authors' description of their analysis: The number of nucleated cells in each sample was estimated from the amplification of reference gene primers within the assay. To quantify the absolute abundance of each unique TCRbeta CDR3 rearrangement, sequence reads were collapsed and filtered. For each sample, productive Simpson clonality was calculated by taking the square root of Simpson's diversity index across productive rearrangements. Not all clones reach the TCRdb copy of this immuneACCESS table, which keeps in-frame sequences only. Checked studies attribute under half of the gap to unresolved V genes and leave the rest unexplained. The DNA gave D and trimming, while V, J and clone size come from that table. This sample gives 150,000 to 250,000 clones in total; 75% to 90% of them show up just once. The top ten clones comprise 2% to 2.5% of the sample.

Enrolling through a virtual design, the prospective study's participants ranged in age from roughly 18 to 89 years and lived across approximately 25 United States geographic areas. In the prospective study, participants were assigned to cohorts based on the clinical history participants reported in a screening survey and a study questionnaire. Recovered participants in ImmuneRACE Cohort 3 were defined as having two consecutive negative NP/OP PCR tests, clearance from a healthcare professional, or resolution of symptoms. Mobile phlebotomists in the prospective study collected whole blood, serum and a nasopharyngeal or oropharyngeal swab from every participant. Additional blood draws and questionnaires over an approximately 2-month period could optionally be provided by prospective study participants. Before DNA extraction, blood samples from the prospective study were shipped at room temperature or frozen.

The origin of this receptor is a woman under 40 who had recovered from COVID-19. Recombination connected TRBV7-3 to TRBJ2-1; TRBD2 is possibly the D segment (6 matching bases). Sequencing used PBMCs or T cells enriched from blood (not recorded which). The DNA is TGTGCCAGCAGCTCCGGGGGTGGGCTCCACAATGAGCAGTTCTTC. Translated, it reads CASSSGGGLHNEQFF. Joined to the reference TRBV7-3 and TRBJ2-1 proteins, this CDR3 gives the full variable domain: GAGVSQTPSNKVTEKGKYVELRCDPISGHTALYWYRQSLGQGPEFLIYFQGTGAADDSGLPNDRFFAVRPEGSVSTLKIQRTERGDSAVYLCASSSGGGLHNEQFFGPGTRLTVL.